This T cell receptor (beta chain) emerged from a study of shared clonotypes between healthy human individuals. The CDR3 runs 14 residues. The V and J ends lost 10 bases and 6 bases respectively, with 18 bases between them. CDR1 is WSHSY and CDR2 is SAAADI in the germline V gene. The data were produced by immunoSEQ multiplex PCR, yet TCRdb's version contains in-frame clones alone and is incomplete. The sample consists of 800,000 to 1,200,000 clones, 75% to 80% of them appearing once. This sequence was found in a man between 18 and 29 years old in good health. Some clones in this sample may be carry-over from other donors' samples. The sequenced sample consisted of memory CD4+ T cells from PBMCs. This sample's subset: CD45RA-negative fraction. The J gene is TRBJ1-4, the V gene TRBV10-2; possibly TRBD1 for D (5 bases). This CDR3 reads CATRGSGRDEKLFF. CDR3 nucleotide sequence: TGCGCCACCCGGGGGTCGGGGAGGGATGAAAAACTGTTTTTT.